Following are 24 T cell receptor beta chains from one sample sequenced in a study of blood T cell repertoires in COVID-19. Data came from immunoSEQ multiplex PCR; TCRdb stores just in-frame clones and leaves some out. This sample carries around 200,000 clones, roughly 86% of them seen once, and the ten largest clones take 5.5% to 8.5%. Material for sequencing was peripheral blood. The receptors stem from a woman of 80 years or more in a cohort sampled during active or convalescent COVID-19.

The V gene is TRBV5-6, the J gene TRBJ2-7; possibly TRBD1 for D (5 bases). Trimming removed 1 base from V and 3 bases from J, with 17 bases in between. The CDR3 is made up of 16 amino acids. CDR1 and CDR2 (germline): SGHDT, YYEEEE. The CDR3 sequence: CASSLSRWGGRYEQYF. The CDR3, as DNA: TGTGCCAGCAGCTTGTCCCGCTGGGGCGGTCGCTACGAGCAGTACTTC. The whole variable domain, remainder taken from reference TRBV5-6 and TRBJ2-7, is DAGVTQSPTHLIKTRGQQVTLRCSPKSGHDTVSWYQQALGQGPQFIFQYYEEEERQRGNFPDRFSGHQFPNYSSELNVNALLLGDSALYLCASSLSRWGGRYEQYFGPGTRLTVT.

The chain has TRBV10-3 and TRBJ2-1; the D gene is possibly TRBD2 (6 bases). The CDR3 length is 16 residues. Germline CDR1 is ENHRY and CDR2 is SYGVKD. V lost 0 bases and J lost 1, with 10 bases in between. The CDR3, as DNA: TGTGCCATCAGTGAGTCGGGCGGGGCATCCTACAATGAGCAGTTCTTC. Protein sequence: CAISESGGASYNEQFF.

The chain carries TRBV10-1 and TRBJ2-5; 9 bases line up with TRBD1. CDR1 and CDR2 (germline): WNHNN, SYGVQD (reference sequence). The V and J ends lost 0 bases and 5 bases, in that order; junction bases with no gene match: 7. The length of the CDR3 is 16 residues. The CDR3 is CASSESGDRDVETQYF. CDR3 coding DNA: TGCGCCAGCAGTGAGTCAGGGGACAGGGACGTGGAGACCCAGTACTTC.

The chain uses TRBV18 and TRBJ1-5, with D possibly being TRBD1 (6 bases). The V gene lost 2 bases and the J gene lost 5 bases, with 13 bases spanning the gap. The CDR3 loop spans 15 amino acids. The V gene's germline CDR1 is KGHSH and CDR2 LQKENI. In DNA, the CDR3 is TGTGCCAGCTCACCAGACAGGATAATAGATCAGCCCCAGCATTTT. This translates into CASSPDRIIDQPQHF. Using reference TRBV18 and TRBJ1-5 for the parts outside the CDR3, the full variable domain is NAGVMQNPRHLVRRRGQEARLRCSPMKGHSHVYWYRQLPEEGLKFMVYLQKENIIDESGMPKERFSAEFPKEGPSILRIQQVVRGDSAAYFCASSPDRIIDQPQHFGDGTRLSIL.

The chain employs TRBV2 and TRBJ2-5; 9 bases are shared with TRBD1. Germline CDR1 and CDR2: SNHLY and FYNNEI. V lost 4 bases, J lost 7 bases, and 7 bases stayed unmatched. The CDR3 covers 14 residues. The DNA of the CDR3 is TGTGCCAGCAGTGCTGGGACAGGGTTCGTGACCCAGTACTTC. Translation: CASSAGTGFVTQYF.

The J gene is TRBJ1-2, the V gene TRBV6-5; D may be TRBD1 (6 bases). The CDR3 loop spans 14 amino acids. Germline assignment: CDR1 MNHEY and CDR2 SVGAGI. Trimming removed 3 bases from V and 3 bases from J, with 11 bases in between. In nucleotides, the CDR3 is TGTGCCAGCAGTTATTCCCCAGGGGACTATGGCTACACCTTC. It translates to CASSYSPGDYGYTF.

The rearrangement links TRBV24-1 to TRBJ1-2; TRBD1 matches at 7 bases. After removal of 3 bases from V and 13 bases from J, the junction contained 4 bases not matched to a gene. This CDR3 has 11 amino acids. Germline CDR1 and CDR2: KGHDR and SFDVKD. The CDR3: CATSDGRDSTF. DNA of the CDR3: TGTGCCACCAGTGATGGACGGGACAGCACCTTC.

The chain carries TRBV9 and TRBJ2-2; maybe TRBD2 (6 bases). The CDR3 length is 17 residues. V was clipped by 0 bases and J by 6 bases, with 18 bases between them. Per the germline V gene, CDR1 is SGDLS and CDR2 is YYNGEE. The CDR3 protein is CASSVEIRRGHPGELFF. The CDR3 DNA reads TGTGCCAGCAGCGTAGAGATAAGGAGGGGTCACCCCGGGGAGCTGTTTTTT. The variable domain in full, with the rest retrieved from reference TRBV9 and TRBJ2-2, is DSGVTQTPKHLITATGQRVTLRCSPRSGDLSVYWYQQSLDQGLQFLIQYYNGEERAKGNILERFSAQQFPDLHSELNLSSLELGDSALYFCASSVEIRRGHPGELFFGEGSRLTVL.

J is TRBJ1-3 and V is TRBV2; tentatively, D is TRBD1 (6 bases). Germline V gene sequence: CDR1 SNHLY, CDR2 FYNNEI. The CDR3 is made up of 17 amino acids. Trimming shortened V by 7 bases and J by 0 bases, and 19 bases separated the two germline ends. The CDR3 DNA reads TGTGCCAGCAATTCGGACGGGGGGGCAGCCTCTGGAAACACCATATATTTT. This translates into CASNSDGGAASGNTIYF.

This chain joins TRBV9 and TRBJ2-3; 9 bases agree with TRBD2. The CDR3 runs to 15 residues. CDR1 and CDR2 from the germline V gene are SGDLS and YYNGEE. J lost 5 bases, V lost 4 bases, and 8 bases had no gene match. CDR3 DNA: TGTGCCAGCAGCCTTGCGGGGGGGCCTGGAGATACGCAGTATTTT. Its protein is CASSLAGGPGDTQYF.

The chain uses TRBV9 and TRBJ1-1, with D maybe TRBD1 (5 bases). This CDR3 has 14 amino acids. From germline, CDR1 is SGDLS and CDR2 YYNGEE. V dropped 3 bases and J dropped 2 bases, with 11 bases sitting between them. CDR3 loop: CASSATGFNTEAFF. The CDR3 region has the DNA TGTGCCAGCAGCGCCACAGGATTCAACACTGAAGCTTTCTTT.

The rearrangement uses TRBV9 and TRBJ2-2; no reliable D call. Looked up from germline, CDR1 is SGDLS and CDR2 is YYNGEE. V gave up 3 bases and J gave up 4 bases, with 10 bases separating them. The CDR3 length is 14 residues. Here the CDR3 DNA reads TGTGCCAGCAGCGCGGGTCAATTCACCGGGGAGCTGTTTTTT. Translation gives CASSAGQFTGELFF. The variable domain in full, with the rest retrieved from reference TRBV9 and TRBJ2-2, is DSGVTQTPKHLITATGQRVTLRCSPRSGDLSVYWYQQSLDQGLQFLIQYYNGEERAKGNILERFSAQQFPDLHSELNLSSLELGDSALYFCASSAGQFTGELFFGEGSRLTVL.

The J gene is TRBJ2-5, the V gene TRBV24-1; TRBD1 matches 7 bases. The CDR3 contains 15 residues. V lost 4 bases, J lost 4 bases, and 8 bases stayed unmatched. The germline CDR1 and CDR2 sequences are KGHDR and SFDVKD. The CDR3 is CATSDPTGPSETQYF. The CDR3 bases are TGTGCCACCAGTGACCCGACAGGGCCCTCAGAGACCCAGTACTTC.

The chain employs TRBV14 and TRBJ2-2, with D perhaps matching TRBD1 (5 bases). V gave up 5 bases and J gave up 4 bases, with 11 bases separating them. CDR1 and CDR2 (germline): SGHDN, FVKESK. CDR3 size: 14 residues. DNA of the CDR3: TGTGCCAGCAGCTTACTTAGGGGCACCGGGGAGCTGTTTTTT. It translates to CASSLLRGTGELFF. Filled out from reference TRBV14 and TRBJ2-2, the complete variable domain reads EAGVTQFPSHSVIEKGQTVTLRCDPISGHDNLYWYRRVMGKEIKFLLHFVKESKQDESGMPNNRFLAERTGGTYSTLKVQPAELEDSGVYFCASSLLRGTGELFFGEGSRLTVL.

The chain couples TRBV7-2 to TRBJ1-5, with TRBD1 as a possible D gene (5 bases). CDR1 is SGHTA and CDR2 is FQGNSA in the germline V gene. CDR3 size: 14 residues. Trimming took 1 base from V and 4 from J, leaving 8 bases between them. CDR3 in amino acids: CASSLGQGNQPQHF. The CDR3, as DNA: TGTGCCAGCAGCTTAGGGCAGGGAAATCAGCCCCAGCATTTT.

CDR3 sequence reads: CASSLGQTYEQYV. As DNA, the CDR3 is TGTGCCAGCAGCTTAGGACAGACCTACGAGCAGTACGTC. This chain connects TRBV11-2 to TRBJ2-7, with a possible D match to TRBD1 (5 bases). The V and J ends lost 1 base and 2 bases respectively, with 6 bases between them. Germline V gene lookup returns CDR1 SGHAT and CDR2 FQNNGV. The CDR3 loop spans 13 amino acids.

The chain is built from TRBV4-1 and TRBJ2-7, with 7 nucleotides matching TRBD1. Germline loops: CDR1 MGHRA, CDR2 YSYEKL. V was pared by 3 bases and J by 5 bases, with 7 bases of the junction left unmatched. CDR3 length equals 14 residues. This CDR3 is CASSHQYRGHEQYV. The CDR3 DNA reads as TGCGCCAGCAGCCACCAGTACAGGGGCCACGAGCAGTACGTC.

The chain employs TRBV20-1 and TRBJ1-2; weak D call: TRBD1 (6 bases). The germline gives CDR1 DFQATT, CDR2 SNEGSKA (reference sequence). The CDR3 is 14 residues long. Trimming removed 3 bases from V and 2 bases from J, with 13 bases in between. CDR3 nucleotide sequence: TGCAGTGCTAGTTCTCCAGGGGTAAACTATGGCTACACCTTC. This gives the protein CSASSPGVNYGYTF.

The genes are TRBV19 and TRBJ2-3; 11 bases map to TRBD2. Germline CDR1 reads LNHDA; CDR2 reads SQIVND (reference sequence). Unmatched junction bases numbered 7, after V lost 1 base and J lost 1 base. This CDR3 region has 18 residues. The CDR3 protein is CASSIVRLAGGRTDTQYF. The CDR3 DNA reads as TGTGCCAGTAGTATAGTTAGGCTAGCGGGGGGTCGCACAGATACGCAGTATTTT.

The chain is built from TRBV2 and TRBJ2-5; TRBD1 agrees at 9 bases. The germline CDR1 and CDR2 sequences are SNHLY and FYNNEI. The CDR3 runs 12 residues. V trimming: 8 bases; J trimming: 4 bases; junction bases outside the gene matches: 2. As DNA, the CDR3 is TGTGCCAGCGAGACAGGGGGAGAGACCCAGTACTTC. Encoded protein: CASETGGETQYF.

The rearrangement uses TRBV23-1 and TRBJ2-7, with 12 positions matching TRBD2. TRBV23-1 is filed as an ORF, its function uncertain. CDR3 length equals 16 residues. V shed 0 bases, J shed 5 bases, and the junction held 5 bases outside the gene matches. The CDR3 is CASSQSWLAGGHEQYV. The DNA for the CDR3 is TGCGCCAGCAGTCAATCGTGGCTAGCGGGAGGGCACGAGCAGTACGTC.

The V and J genes are TRBV6-5 and TRBJ1-5, with 8 bases lining up with TRBD1. Per germline, CDR1 MNHEY and CDR2 SVGAGI. This CDR3 has 15 amino acids. V lost 2 bases, J lost 7 bases, and 7 bases stayed unmatched. The DNA for the CDR3 is TGTGCCAGCAGTTACACCGGACAGGGCGGCCAGCCCCAGCATTTT. It codes for CASSYTGQGGQPQHF.

The V gene is TRBV28, the J gene TRBJ1-2; TRBD1 might be the D (5 bases). V lost 3 bases and J lost 0, with 8 bases in between. The length of the CDR3 is 14 residues. Germline lookup yields CDR1 MDHEN and CDR2 SYDVKM. The DNA of the CDR3 is TGTGCCAGCAGTTTTAGGGGCCCTAACTATGGCTACACCTTC. Translation gives CASSFRGPNYGYTF.

The chain has TRBV5-1 and TRBJ1-2; maybe TRBD1 (6 bases). The germline gives CDR1 SGHRS, CDR2 YFSETQ. Trimming stripped 0 bases from V and 8 bases from J, with 8 bases between. The CDR3 is 12 amino acids. CDR3 protein: CASSLDRVGYTF. CDR3 DNA: TGCGCCAGCAGCTTGGACAGGGTGGGCTACACCTTC.